Following are 25 T cell receptor beta chains from one sample sequenced in a study of vaccination and CD4 T cells after COVID-19. Described treatment: approximately 9-day PBMC culture with coronavirus spike peptide pools or control peptides (ViraFEST assay). Cultured CD4+ T cell DNA underwent sequencing with the Oncomine TCR Beta short-read assay. Via MiXCR, TCRdb re-called the PCR reads, giving one row per CDR3 protein. This table holds around 26,000 distinct CDR3 sequences, around two thirds found once. Their recognized antigens are unknown. Sequenced sample: CD4+ T cells from blood, cultured in vitro. These receptors were obtained from a human donor who had recovered from COVID-19.

CDR3 amino acids: CAISDKLYEQYF. For the CDR3, the DNA is TGTGCCATCAGTGACAAACTCTACGAGCAGTACTTC. The V gene is TRBV10-3, the J gene TRBJ2-7; D gene ambiguous. CDR1 and CDR2 from the germline V gene are ENHRY and SYGVKD. This CDR3 is built from 12 residues. Trimming pared 3 bases from V and 3 bases from J, leaving 6 bases between.

In nucleotides, the CDR3 is TGTGCCAGCAGACTCTCTGGGGCCAACGTCCTGACTTTC. Protein: CASRLSGANVLTF. The chain has TRBV6-1 and TRBJ2-6; D uncertain. In germline, CDR1 is MNHNS, CDR2 SASEGT. Trimming left V 6 bases short and J 0 bases short, with 3 bases between. CDR3 length equals 13 residues.

The genes are TRBV6-1 and TRBJ2-7; a weak D match, TRBD2 (6 bases). This CDR3 region has 15 residues. V lost 4 bases and J lost 2, with 15 bases in between. Germline CDR1 is MNHNS and CDR2 is SASEGT. CDR3: CASSGRGLHPYEQYF. In DNA, the CDR3 is TGTGCCAGCAGTGGAAGGGGACTCCATCCCTACGAGCAGTACTTC.

The chain uses TRBV7-2 and TRBJ2-3, with D hard to call. From germline, CDR1 is SGHTA and CDR2 FQGNSA. The V gene lost 7 bases and the J gene lost 2 bases, with 7 bases spanning the gap. The length of the CDR3 is 12 residues. The CDR3 DNA follows: TGTGCCAGCACTCAATACACAGATACGCAGTATTTT. Protein product: CASTQYTDTQYF.

V usage is TRBV19 and J usage is TRBJ1-2; no clear D. The V end lost 7 bases, the J end lost 12 bases, and 6 bases lay between the germline ends. Germline V gene sequence: CDR1 LNHDA, CDR2 SQIVND (reference sequence). The CDR3 has 8 residues. The CDR3 here is CASMSDTF. CDR3 sequence (DNA): TGTGCCAGTATGTCCGACACCTTC. The complete variable domain, with remaining parts taken from reference TRBV19 and TRBJ1-2, reads DGGITQSPKYLFRKEGQNVTLSCEQNLNHDAMYWYRQDPGQGLRLIYYSQIVNDFQKGDIAEGYSVSREKKESFPLTVTSAQKNPTAFYLCASMSDTFGSGTRLTVV.

The V and J genes are TRBV30 and TRBJ2-3; D possibly matches TRBD1 or TRBD2 (5 bases each). This CDR3 comprises 14 residues. Between the trimmed V and J ends, which lost 6 bases and 2 bases, there was a span of 15 bases. From germline, CDR1 is GTSNPN and CDR2 SVGIG (reference sequence). The CDR3 spells CACQARDHTDTQYF. DNA of the CDR3: TGTGCCTGCCAAGCCCGGGACCACACAGATACGCAGTATTTT.

V gene TRBV6-1 combines with J gene TRBJ1-1; the match to TRBD1 covers 7 bases. V lost 4 bases to trimming and J lost 6 bases; unmatched junction nucleotides: 5. The CDR3 runs 13 residues. CDR1 and CDR2 (germline): MNHNS, SASEGT. The CDR3 sequence is CASSGNRGAEAFF. The CDR3 DNA reads as TGTGCCAGCAGTGGCAACAGGGGCGCTGAAGCTTTCTTT.

The CDR3 DNA sequence: TGCGCCAGCAGTCGGTTAGGCAATCCAATAAGACGGACCCAGTACTTC. Translation gives CASSRLGNPIRRTQYF. This chain joins TRBV23-1 and TRBJ2-5; D is undetermined. TRBV23-1 is marked as an open reading frame, function uncertain. Trimming left V 4 bases short and J 7 bases short, with 22 bases between. This CDR3 is built from 16 residues.

The genes are TRBV7-8 and TRBJ2-6; the match to TRBD2 covers 8 bases. V was clipped by 8 bases and J by 0 bases; unmatched bases: 12. The CDR3 loop spans 18 amino acids. In germline, CDR1 is SGHVS, CDR2 FQNEAQ. CDR3 sequence: CASALLTSAHSGANVLTF. CDR3 DNA: TGTGCCAGCGCCCTTTTGACTAGCGCCCACTCTGGGGCCAACGTCCTGACTTTC.

The chain combines TRBV9 with TRBJ1-2; D unresolved. The CDR3 is 13 amino acids. The V gene lost 4 bases and the J gene lost 8 bases, with 15 bases spanning the gap. CDR1 and CDR2 from the germline V gene are SGDLS and YYNGEE. CDR3 protein: CASSPRAPRGYTF. CDR3 nucleotide sequence: TGTGCCAGCAGCCCTCGGGCCCCTCGAGGCTACACCTTC.

V and J are TRBV18 and TRBJ1-3, with 7 bases fitting TRBD1. This CDR3 is 14 amino acids long. V lost 8 bases and J lost 4; bases outside the gene matches: 8. Germline CDR1 is KGHSH and CDR2 is LQKENI. CDR3: CASRDSAEGNTIYF. CDR3 sequence (DNA): TGTGCCAGCCGGGACAGCGCTGAAGGAAACACCATATATTTT.

The rearrangement uses TRBV7-2 and TRBJ2-1, with TRBD2 matching over 9 bases. The CDR3 consists of 15 residues. V lost 5 bases, J lost 3 bases, and 5 bases stayed unmatched. The V gene's germline CDR1 is SGHTA and CDR2 FQGNSA. As DNA, the CDR3 is TGTGCCAGCAGCCCCCAGCGGGGGGTCTACAATGAGCAGTTCTTC. Encoded protein: CASSPQRGVYNEQFF.

The gene calls are TRBV30 and TRBJ1-5, with a possible D match to TRBD1 (6 bases). Germline assignment: CDR1 GTSNPN and CDR2 SVGIG (reference sequence). The CDR3 contains 13 residues. V lost 2 bases and J 4 bases, leaving 9 bases between the germline ends. The CDR3 here is CAWSLQGNQPQHF. The CDR3 DNA follows: TGTGCCTGGAGTTTACAGGGAAATCAGCCCCAGCATTTT.

V is TRBV5-5 and J is TRBJ1-3; D is unclear. The germline V gene has CDR1 SGHKS and CDR2 YYEKEE (reference sequence). The CDR3 has 12 residues. V lost 0 bases, J lost 4 bases, and 2 bases lay in between. DNA for the CDR3: TGTGCCAGCAGCTTGGGGGGAAACACCATATATTTT. This encodes CASSLGGNTIYF.

The chain recombines TRBV5-4 with TRBJ1-2, with D possibly being TRBD1 (6 bases). The germline gives CDR1 SGHNT, CDR2 YYREEE (reference sequence). Trimming stripped 6 bases from V and 4 bases from J, with 13 bases between. This CDR3 contains 13 residues. CDR3 loop: CASTSGGRYGYTF. CDR3 in DNA: TGTGCCAGCACCTCGGGGGGGCGCTATGGCTACACCTTC.

The genes are TRBV7-2 and TRBJ2-7; D is possibly TRBD1 or TRBD2 (5 bases each). This CDR3 is 12 amino acids long. CDR1 and CDR2 from the germline V gene are SGHTA and FQGNSA. With 4 bases removed from V and 6 bases from J, the gap between germline ends came to 10 bases. CDR3 sequence (DNA): TGTGCCAGCAGCTCGGGGCGGCGCGAGCAGTACTTC. Its translation: CASSSGRREQYF.

The chain links TRBV6-1 to TRBJ2-5; no firm D call. V lost 1 base to trimming and J lost 3 bases, with 9 bases between them. The germline CDR1 and CDR2 sequences are MNHNS and SASEGT. The CDR3 loop spans 14 amino acids. The CDR3 is CASSEESREETQYF. The CDR3 bases are TGTGCCAGCAGTGAAGAGTCCAGAGAAGAGACCCAGTACTTC.

The chain links TRBV28 to TRBJ1-2; TRBD1 agrees at 11 bases. J lost 1 base, V lost 6 bases, and 16 bases had no gene match. This CDR3 has 19 residues. Germline V gene lookup returns CDR1 MDHEN and CDR2 SYDVKM. CDR3 bases: TGTGCCAGCAGACTCAGGGGGACAGGGGGAAGTTCTGGTAACTATGGCTACACCTTC. Amino acids: CASRLRGTGGSSGNYGYTF.

This rearrangement joins TRBV20-1 to TRBJ1-4; D uncertain. The CDR3 spans 13 residues. CDR1 DFQATT and CDR2 SNEGSKA come from the germline V gene (reference sequence). V was clipped by 1 base and J by 5 bases, with 8 bases between them. The CDR3 loop is CSARVTGNEKLFF. Written as DNA, the CDR3 is TGCAGTGCTAGAGTTACGGGGAATGAAAAACTGTTTTTT.

This chain uses TRBV7-8 with TRBJ1-3; D remains ambiguous. Trimming pared 2 bases from V and 3 bases from J, leaving 2 bases between. The CDR3 is 12 residues long. CDR1 and CDR2 (germline): SGHVS, FQNEAQ. This CDR3 is CASSLIGNTIYF. CDR3 DNA sequence: TGTGCCAGCAGCTTAATTGGAAACACCATATATTTT.

In DNA, the CDR3 is TGTGCCAGCAGCTTTGAAAGGTCAGATACGCAGTATTTT. The encoded protein is CASSFERSDTQYF. The genes are TRBV7-7 and TRBJ2-3; no reliable D call. Trimming stripped 3 bases from V and 4 bases from J, with 8 bases between. CDR1 is SSHAT, CDR2 FNYEAQ, per germline (reference sequence). This CDR3 is built from 13 residues.

The chain joins TRBV6-5 to TRBJ2-6; D might be TRBD1 or TRBD2, each matching 5 bases. The CDR3 sequence is 16 residues long. Germline V gene data show CDR1 as MNHEY and CDR2 as SVGAGI. The V gene lost 4 bases and the J gene lost 3 bases, with 13 bases spanning the gap. This CDR3 is CASSSGLPVGANVLTF. For the CDR3, the DNA is TGTGCCAGCAGTTCGGGGCTACCGGTTGGGGCCAACGTCCTGACTTTC.

The rearrangement links TRBV29-1 to TRBJ2-7; TRBD1 aligns across 10 bases. This CDR3 comprises 13 residues. CDR1 and CDR2 (germline): SQVTM, ANQGSEA. Unmatched junction bases numbered 8, after V lost 7 bases and J lost 5 bases. CDR3 bases: TGCAGCGCCCGGACAGGGGGAGTGAACGAGCAGTACTTC. As protein: CSARTGGVNEQYF.

V gene TRBV7-9 combines with J gene TRBJ1-3; possible D gene TRBD1, 5 bases. Germline V gene lookup returns CDR1 SEHNR and CDR2 FQNEAQ (reference sequence). This CDR3 has 15 residues. V shed 5 bases and J shed 10 bases, with 21 bases lying between them. The CDR3 sequence is CASSPQNQGGTTIYF. The CDR3 DNA reads TGTGCCAGCAGCCCACAAAATCAAGGCGGGACGACCATATATTTT. Variable domain in full (rest from reference TRBV7-9 and TRBJ1-3): DTGVSQNPRHKITKRGQNVTFRCDPISEHNRLYWYRQTLGQGPEFLTYFQNEAQLEKSRLLSDRFSAERPKGSFSTLEIQRTEQGDSAMYLCASSPQNQGGTTIYFGEGSWLTVV.

This clonotype was counted only a few times. This chain joins TRBV10-3 and TRBJ1-1, with D maybe TRBD1 (5 bases). CDR3 length: 12 amino acids. Per the germline V gene, CDR1 is ENHRY and CDR2 is SYGVKD. Trimming removed 11 bases at V and 7 bases at J, with 17 bases between. The CDR3 loop reads CAHGAVGLEAFF. Here the CDR3 DNA reads TGTGCCCACGGGGCAGTCGGCCTTGAAGCTTTCTTT.